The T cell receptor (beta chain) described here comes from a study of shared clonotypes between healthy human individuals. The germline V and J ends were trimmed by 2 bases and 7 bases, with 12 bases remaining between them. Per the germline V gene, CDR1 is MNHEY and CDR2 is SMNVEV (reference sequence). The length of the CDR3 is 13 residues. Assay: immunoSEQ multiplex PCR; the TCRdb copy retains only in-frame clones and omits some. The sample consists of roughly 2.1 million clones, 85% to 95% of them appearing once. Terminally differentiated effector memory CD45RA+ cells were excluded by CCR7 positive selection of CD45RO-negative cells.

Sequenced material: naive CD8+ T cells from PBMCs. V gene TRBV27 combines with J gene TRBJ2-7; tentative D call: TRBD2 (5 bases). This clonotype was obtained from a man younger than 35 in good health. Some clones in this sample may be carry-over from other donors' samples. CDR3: CASSLAPPGEQYF. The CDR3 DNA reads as TGTGCCAGCAGTTTAGCTCCCCCGGGAGAGCAGTACTTC.